Below, one TCR beta chain is given with its context. The method was immunoSEQ multiplex PCR; TCRdb's version includes in-frame clones alone and lacks a portion of them. The sample has 2 million to 2.5 million clones, about 94% seen once; the top ten hold less than 0.15%. CDR1 is SGHTA and CDR2 is FQGNSA in the germline V gene. This CDR3 has 15 amino acids. V was clipped by 5 bases and J by 6 bases; unmatched bases: 8. The source of the sample is a study of shared clonotypes between healthy human individuals. Sequenced: naive CD4+ T cells sorted from blood. This sample's subset: CD45RA+ positively selected. The chain links TRBV7-2 to TRBJ2-7; 12 bases agree with TRBD2. The TCR was taken from a man younger than 35 in good health. CDR3 region: CASSPDLAGGPEQYF. The CDR3 bases are TGTGCCAGCAGCCCAGACCTAGCGGGAGGGCCCGAGCAGTACTTC.